What follows are 8 T cell receptor beta chains derived from one specimen sequenced in a study of PD-L1 blockade in urothelial cancer. Profiling relied on immunoSEQ multiplex PCR, and the TCRdb table lists in-frame clones only, not all of them. The table includes some 110,000 clones, more than 85% detected once. Time point of the sample: peripheral blood 6 weeks after treatment start. The specimen comprised PBMCs, sampled around atezolizumab (anti-PD-L1) treatment. These receptors were obtained from a man in his 60s with urothelial cancer.

The rearrangement uses TRBV15 and TRBJ1-2; 7 positions agree with TRBD1. Germline CDR1 is LNHNV and CDR2 is YYDKDF (reference sequence). The CDR3 loop spans 13 amino acids. J lost 6 bases, V lost 5 bases, and 6 bases had no gene match. The CDR3 DNA reads as TGTGCCACCAGCTACCGGACAGGCGATGGCTACACCTTC. This translates into CATSYRTGDGYTF.

The chain couples TRBV10-2 to TRBJ1-1; D not resolved. CDR3 length equals 14 residues. V was pared by 2 bases and J by 4 bases, with 11 bases between. The germline CDR1 and CDR2 sequences are WSHSY and SAAADI. CDR3 region: CASSEIYSSTEAFF. In nucleotides, the CDR3 is TGCGCCAGCAGTGAGATATATAGTTCCACTGAAGCTTTCTTT.

The chain carries TRBV5-1 and TRBJ2-3; TRBD1 agrees at 10 bases. Germline assignment: CDR1 SGHRS and CDR2 YFSETQ. The CDR3 consists of 17 residues. J gave up 0 bases and V 1 base, and 5 bases lay outside the gene matches. The CDR3 protein is CASSLLGTGASTDTQYF. CDR3 sequence (DNA): TGCGCCAGCAGCTTGTTAGGGACAGGGGCTAGCACAGATACGCAGTATTTT. The variable domain in full, with the rest retrieved from reference TRBV5-1 and TRBJ2-3, is KAGVTQTPRYLIKTRGQQVTLSCSPISGHRSVSWYQQTPGQGLQFLFEYFSETQRNKGNFPGRFSGRQFSNSRSEMNVSTLELGDSALYLCASSLLGTGASTDTQYFGPGTRLTVL.

The CDR3 bases are TGTGCCAGCAGCATACCCACAGGGGCGAACACTGAAGCTTTCTTT. Encoded protein: CASSIPTGANTEAFF. V is TRBV7-9 and J is TRBJ1-1; 7 bases align to TRBD1. Germline-derived CDR1 and CDR2 are SEHNR and FQNEAQ (reference sequence). The CDR3 runs 15 residues. The V segment lost 5 bases and the J segment 1 base; nucleotides outside the gene matches: 7.

V gene TRBV30 combines with J gene TRBJ2-7, with D perhaps matching TRBD1 (7 bases). The CDR3 totals 15 residues. The germline V and J ends were trimmed by 0 bases and 0 bases, with 12 bases remaining between them. From germline, CDR1 is GTSNPN and CDR2 SVGIG (reference sequence). The CDR3 bases are TGTGCCTGGAGTGTCGGAGGGGGCTTCTCCTACGAGCAGTACTTC. Translated, it gives CAWSVGGGFSYEQYF.

The chain carries TRBV4-3 and TRBJ2-7; 12 bases agree with TRBD2. Germline V gives CDR1 LGHNA, CDR2 YSLEER. The junction had 13 bases not matched to a gene; V was cut back by 1 base and J by 0 bases. The CDR3 runs 20 residues. CDR3 nucleotide sequence: TGCGCCAGCAGCCAAGCAATTCCGGGACTAGCGGGTTTTTTCTCCTACGAGCAGTACTTC. Encoded protein: CASSQAIPGLAGFFSYEQYF.

This clone appeared a single time. The chain has TRBV4-3 and TRBJ2-1; 15 positions agree with TRBD2. Germline loops: CDR1 LGHNA, CDR2 YSLEER. V shed 4 bases and J 6 bases; nucleotides not matched to a gene: 1. The CDR3 is 15 residues long. This chain's CDR3 is CASSRTSGGVNEQFF. The DNA of the CDR3 is TGCGCCAGCAGCCGGACTAGCGGGGGGGTCAATGAGCAGTTCTTC.

This sequence joins TRBV19 and TRBJ2-1; the match to TRBD2 covers 12 bases. The CDR3 extends over 16 amino acids. Germline V CDR1 and CDR2: LNHDA, SQIVND (reference sequence). J gave up 2 bases and V 4 bases, and 3 bases lay outside the gene matches. CDR3 region: CASSRLAGDPYNEQFF. The CDR3 coding sequence is TGTGCCAGTAGTAGACTAGCGGGGGACCCCTACAATGAGCAGTTCTTC. The complete variable domain, with remaining parts taken from reference TRBV19 and TRBJ2-1, reads DGGITQSPKYLFRKEGQNVTLSCEQNLNHDAMYWYRQDPGQGLRLIYYSQIVNDFQKGDIAEGYSVSREKKESFPLTVTSAQKNPTAFYLCASSRLAGDPYNEQFFGPGTRLTVL.